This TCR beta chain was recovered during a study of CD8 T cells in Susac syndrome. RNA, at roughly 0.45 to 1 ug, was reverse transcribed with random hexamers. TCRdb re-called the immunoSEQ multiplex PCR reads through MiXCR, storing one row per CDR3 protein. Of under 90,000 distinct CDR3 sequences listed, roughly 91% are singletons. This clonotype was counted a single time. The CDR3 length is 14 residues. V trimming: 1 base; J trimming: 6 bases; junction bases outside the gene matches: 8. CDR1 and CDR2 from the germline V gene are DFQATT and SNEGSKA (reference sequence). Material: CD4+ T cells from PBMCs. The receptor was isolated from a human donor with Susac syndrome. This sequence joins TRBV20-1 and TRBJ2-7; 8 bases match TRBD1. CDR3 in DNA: TGCAGTGCTAGAGTTCCTGACAGGGGAAGCGAGCAGTACTTC. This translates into CSARVPDRGSEQYF.